Each of the 7 T cell receptor beta chains below was sequenced from the same sample in a study of T cell repertoires and HLA-DP antigens. The antigens of these receptors remain unknown. Data came from immunoSEQ multiplex PCR; TCRdb stores just in-frame clones and leaves some out. Of about 89,000 clones detected, about 89% appear once; the ten largest clones hold about 1.7%. The sample taken for sequencing was CD4+ T cells from PBMCs. The receptor source for this set is a man aged 50-60 years in good health and CMV-seronegative.

This clone has only one observation. The rearrangement links TRBV7-8 to TRBJ1-5, with a weak D call TRBD1 (5 bases). CDR3 length equals 15 residues. The V and J ends lost 0 bases and 0 bases respectively, with 6 bases between them. Germline V gene lookup returns CDR1 SGHVS and CDR2 FQNEAQ. In DNA, the CDR3 is TGTGCCAGCAGCTTAGCGGGGGGTAGCAATCAGCCCCAGCATTTT. This encodes CASSLAGGSNQPQHF. Filled out from reference TRBV7-8 and TRBJ1-5, the complete variable domain reads GAGVSQSPRYKVAKRGQDVALRCDPISGHVSLFWYQQALGQGPEFLTYFQNEAQLDKSGLPSDRFFAERPEGSVSTLKIQRTQQEDSAVYLCASSLAGGSNQPQHFGDGTRLSIL.

This chain uses TRBV5-4 with TRBJ1-1; unclear D gene. The CDR3 sequence is 13 residues long. V lost 2 bases and J 1 base, leaving 6 bases between the germline ends. Per germline, CDR1 SGHNT and CDR2 YYREEE (reference sequence). The CDR3: CASSLQTNTEAFF. CDR3 DNA sequence: TGTGCCAGCAGCTTACAGACGAACACTGAAGCTTTCTTT.

The V gene is TRBV5-1, the J gene TRBJ2-1; D unclear. This CDR3 spans 14 amino acids. Germline CDR1 is SGHRS and CDR2 is YFSETQ. The V and J ends lost 6 bases and 3 bases respectively, with 13 bases between them. The CDR3: CASKGAVNYNEQFF. For the CDR3, the DNA is TGCGCCAGCAAGGGCGCGGTAAACTACAATGAGCAGTTCTTC.

The chain has TRBV18 and TRBJ2-4, with 7 bases fitting TRBD1. V was clipped by 3 bases and J by 4 bases; unmatched bases: 6. In germline, CDR1 is KGHSH, CDR2 LQKENI. This CDR3 contains 15 residues. The CDR3 nucleotides read TGTGCCAGCTCACCGATAGACAGGGAAAAAAACATTCAGTACTTC. This gives the protein CASSPIDREKNIQYF.

The chain couples TRBV19 to TRBJ1-1; TRBD1 might be the D (6 bases). The CDR3 is 13 amino acids. V was cut by 6 bases and J by 9 bases, with 17 bases left in between. The germline V gene encodes CDR1 LNHDA and CDR2 SQIVND (reference sequence). CDR3 sequence: CASRTRDKRQAFF. For the CDR3, the DNA is TGTGCCAGTAGGACCCGGGACAAAAGACAAGCTTTCTTT.

The chain carries TRBV30 and TRBJ2-1, with unresolved D. The V end lost 4 bases, the J end lost 9 bases, and 16 bases lay between the germline ends. The CDR3 contains 13 residues. Germline V lookup: CDR1 GTSNPN, CDR2 SVGIG (reference sequence). This CDR3 reads CAWTIRATGEQFF. The DNA of the CDR3 is TGTGCCTGGACCATTAGGGCGACGGGTGAGCAGTTCTTC.

This sequence joins TRBV11-2 and TRBJ2-7; weak D call: TRBD1 (5 bases). The length of the CDR3 is 14 residues. The V gene lost 4 bases and the J gene lost 1 base, with 11 bases spanning the gap. Germline lookup yields CDR1 SGHAT and CDR2 FQNNGV. The CDR3 sequence: CASSSDIGSYEQYF. CDR3 coding DNA: TGTGCCAGCAGCTCGGACATAGGTTCCTACGAGCAGTACTTC.